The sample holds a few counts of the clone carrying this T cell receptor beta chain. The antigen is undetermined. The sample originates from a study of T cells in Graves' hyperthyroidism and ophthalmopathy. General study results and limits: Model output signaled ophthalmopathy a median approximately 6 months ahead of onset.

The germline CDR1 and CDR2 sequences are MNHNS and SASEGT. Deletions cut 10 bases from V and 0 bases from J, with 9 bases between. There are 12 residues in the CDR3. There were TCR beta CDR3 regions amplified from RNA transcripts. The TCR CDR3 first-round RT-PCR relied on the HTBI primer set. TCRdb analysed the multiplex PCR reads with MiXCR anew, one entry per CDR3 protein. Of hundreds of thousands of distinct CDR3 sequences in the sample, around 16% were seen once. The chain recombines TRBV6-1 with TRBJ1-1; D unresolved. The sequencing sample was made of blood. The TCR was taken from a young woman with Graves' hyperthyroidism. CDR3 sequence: CATQRLNTEAFF. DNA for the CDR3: TGTGCCACCCAGCGCCTGAACACTGAAGCTTTCTTT.